These 24 T cell receptor beta chains were sequenced from one sample in a study of radiotherapy plus CTLA-4 blockade in lung cancer. Here immunoSEQ multiplex PCR was the method, and the copy in TCRdb shows in-frame clones only, minus some. Of around 55,000 clones in the sample, almost 85% were seen once. The material was peripheral blood, obtained from a patient treated with radiotherapy plus ipilimumab. All receptors derive from a human donor with non-small cell lung cancer whose response to radiotherapy plus ipilimumab could not be evaluated.

This clone was observed once. This sequence joins TRBV19 and TRBJ1-6; TRBD1 is a possible D gene (6 bases). The germline CDR1 and CDR2 sequences are LNHDA and SQIVND (reference sequence). CDR3 size: 15 residues. V lost 6 bases to trimming and J lost 3 bases, with 12 bases between them. DNA of the CDR3: TGTGCCAGTAGACAGGGTAGCTTCTATAATTCACCCCTCCACTTT. This translates into CASRQGSFYNSPLHF.

The rearrangement joins TRBV29-1 to TRBJ2-3; possible D gene TRBD2, 5 bases. Germline values: CDR1 SQVTM, CDR2 ANQGSEA. Trimming took 7 bases from V and 1 from J, leaving 9 bases between them. This CDR3 has 12 amino acids. The CDR3 DNA is TGCAGCGCCGAGAGGGGCACAGATACGCAGTATTTT. It specifies CSAERGTDTQYF.

The chain links TRBV7-2 to TRBJ2-7, with D possibly being TRBD1 (6 bases). The germline V and J ends were trimmed by 1 base and 6 bases, with 16 bases remaining between them. The CDR3 sequence is 15 residues long. Germline V gives CDR1 SGHTA, CDR2 FQGNSA. In DNA, the CDR3 is TGTGCCAGCAGCTTAGTAACAACAGGGTTCTTCGAGCAGTACTTC. Its translation: CASSLVTTGFFEQYF.

This clone was seen a few times. The J gene is TRBJ1-1, the V gene TRBV7-9; perhaps TRBD1 as D (6 bases). Per the germline V gene, CDR1 is SEHNR and CDR2 is FQNEAQ (reference sequence). V lost 5 bases to trimming and J lost 1 base, with 11 bases between them. This CDR3 has 14 amino acids. CDR3 residues: CASSPWTENTEAFF. DNA of the CDR3: TGTGCCAGCAGCCCTTGGACAGAGAACACTGAAGCTTTCTTT.

The CDR3 is CASSPTGMASNQPQHF. The DNA for the CDR3 is TGTGCCAGTAGTCCTACAGGGATGGCGAGCAATCAGCCCCAGCATTTT. V is TRBV19 and J is TRBJ1-5; tentative D call: TRBD1 (6 bases). The V end lost 5 bases, the J end lost 1 base, and 15 bases lay between the germline ends. Germline V lookup: CDR1 LNHDA, CDR2 SQIVND (reference sequence). The CDR3 is made up of 16 amino acids.

This clone appeared a few times. The chain has TRBV6-1 and TRBJ2-7; D is perhaps TRBD2 (5 bases). Germline assignment: CDR1 MNHNS and CDR2 SASEGT. Deletions cut 7 bases from V and 0 bases from J, with 13 bases between. This CDR3 is built from 14 residues. CDR3 sequence (DNA): TGTGCCAGCACCCCGGGATTTAGCTCCTACGAGCAGTACTTC. This encodes CASTPGFSSYEQYF.

In its sample, this clone was seen once. This chain uses TRBV5-1 with TRBJ2-5; 8 positions match TRBD2. CDR1 SGHRS and CDR2 YFSETQ come from the germline V gene. The CDR3 length is 16 residues. V lost 1 base, J lost 2 bases, and 7 bases stayed unmatched. The CDR3 nucleotides are TGCGCCAGCAGCTTGTACCCAGCGGGGGAGCAAGAGACCCAGTACTTC. Translation gives CASSLYPAGEQETQYF.

The rearrangement joins TRBV28 to TRBJ2-7; D is unclear. The CDR3 contains 14 residues. Trimming cost V 7 bases and J 4 bases, with 17 bases left between them. In germline, CDR1 is MDHEN, CDR2 SYDVKM. The CDR3 nucleotides are TGTGCCAGCACCACTGTAATCCCGCCGTACGAGCAGTACTTC. Amino acid sequence: CASTTVIPPYEQYF. Full variable domain (remainder filled in from reference TRBV28 and TRBJ2-7): DVKVTQSSRYLVKRTGEKVFLECVQDMDHENMFWYRQDPGLGLRLIYFSYDVKMKEKGDIPEGYSVSREKKERFSLILESASTNQTSMYLCASTTVIPPYEQYFGPGTRLTVT.

This clone was seen only a few times. The gene calls are TRBV7-2 and TRBJ2-3; 8 bases match TRBD2. The CDR3 spans 14 residues. Trimming took 0 bases from V and 6 from J; bases not matched to a gene: 2. Germline V gene sequence: CDR1 SGHTA, CDR2 FQGNSA. This CDR3 is CASSLASGKDTQYF. The CDR3 DNA is TGTGCCAGCAGCTTAGCTAGCGGGAAGGATACGCAGTATTTT.

This sequence joins TRBV7-2 and TRBJ1-2; D is perhaps TRBD1 (6 bases). This CDR3 contains 15 residues. Germline assignment: CDR1 SGHTA and CDR2 FQGNSA. Trimming left V 5 bases short and J 1 base short, with 14 bases between. CDR3 nucleotide sequence: TGTGCCAGCAGCCTGGGGGGGCGCGATAACTATGGCTACACCTTC. It codes for CASSLGGRDNYGYTF. Together with reference TRBV7-2 and TRBJ1-2, the CDR3 gives the full variable domain: GAGVSQSPSNKVTEKGKDVELRCDPISGHTALYWYRQSLGQGLEFLIYFQGNSAPDKSGLPSDRFSAERTGGSVSTLTIQRTQQEDSAVYLCASSLGGRDNYGYTFGSGTRLTVV.

Notes on this clone: A read error may account for a junction end that differs from germline. The CDR3 protein is CVSSDVDREDCGNTEAFF. The CDR3 nucleotides read TGTGTCAGCAGTGACGTGGACAGGGAGGACTGCGGGAACACTGAAGCTTTCTTT. This sequence joins TRBV6-4 and TRBJ1-1; 8 nucleotides match TRBD1. The CDR3 totals 18 residues. Germline V gene data show CDR1 as MRHNA and CDR2 as SNTAGT.

This clone was recorded a few times. The V call is TRBV7-9, the J call TRBJ1-4, with 8 bases lining up with TRBD1. The germline gives CDR1 SEHNR, CDR2 FQNEAQ (reference sequence). Unmatched junction bases numbered 14, after V lost 8 bases and J lost 9 bases. The CDR3 runs 15 residues. The DNA for the CDR3 is TGTGCCAGCCGAAAGTCGGGGACAGGCGATAAAAAACTGTTTTTT. Translating it yields CASRKSGTGDKKLFF.

The chain employs TRBV28 and TRBJ2-7; D unclear. CDR3 length: 15 amino acids. The V and J ends lost 3 bases and 0 bases respectively, with 12 bases between them. Germline values: CDR1 MDHEN, CDR2 SYDVKM. Here the CDR3 DNA reads TGTGCCAGCAGTTTCGCTGCCAGGCCCTCCTACGAGCAGTACTTC. Translated, it gives CASSFAARPSYEQYF.

V gene TRBV7-2 combines with J gene TRBJ2-7; TRBD1 matches 7 bases. V lost 5 bases, J lost 5 bases, and 12 bases stayed unmatched. The CDR3 runs to 15 residues. The V gene's germline CDR1 is SGHTA and CDR2 FQGNSA. The CDR3 bases are TGTGCCAGCAGCCGAGGGGGCTATCTAGTCGACGAGCAGTACTTC. Translated: CASSRGGYLVDEQYF.

The chain combines TRBV5-8 with TRBJ2-1; 7 nucleotides agree with TRBD2. The CDR3 is 16 amino acids. The ends lost 3 bases at V and 6 bases at J; junction bases unmatched: 12. Germline CDR1 SGHTS, CDR2 YDEGEE. CDR3 amino acids: CASSSRLRGRGNEQFF. DNA for the CDR3: TGTGCCAGCAGCTCACGCTTGCGGGGGAGGGGCAATGAGCAGTTCTTC.

The rearrangement uses TRBV7-8 and TRBJ2-5; the D gene is possibly TRBD2 (5 bases). The germline CDR1 and CDR2 sequences are SGHVS and FQNEAQ. The CDR3 loop spans 12 amino acids. Deletions cut 4 bases from V and 5 bases from J, with 8 bases between. The CDR3 sequence: CASSSEAETQYF. CDR3 DNA sequence: TGTGCCAGCAGCTCGGAGGCGGAGACCCAGTACTTC.

This clone has just one count. The rearrangement links TRBV2 to TRBJ2-7; D may be TRBD2 (6 bases). Deletions cut 6 bases from V and 3 bases from J, with 12 bases between. This CDR3 comprises 13 residues. Germline V CDR1 and CDR2: SNHLY, FYNNEI. CDR3 sequence: CASRRDSGYEQYF. The CDR3 DNA is TGTGCCAGCAGACGGGACTCGGGCTACGAGCAGTACTTC.

V gene TRBV19 combines with J gene TRBJ2-1; 7 nucleotides match TRBD2. V trimming: 5 bases; J trimming: 4 bases; junction bases outside the gene matches: 5. The CDR3 contains 14 residues. Germline-derived CDR1 and CDR2 are LNHDA and SQIVND (reference sequence). CDR3 region: CASSGLAVYNEQFF. The CDR3 DNA reads TGTGCCAGTAGTGGGCTAGCGGTTTACAATGAGCAGTTCTTC.

The chain is built from TRBV5-4 and TRBJ2-3; TRBD2 matches 7 bases. The germline gives CDR1 SGHNT, CDR2 YYREEE (reference sequence). V gave up 0 bases and J gave up 6 bases; unmatched junction bases: 4. The CDR3 is 14 amino acids. The CDR3 loop reads CASSLGALADTQYF. CDR3 DNA sequence: TGTGCCAGCAGCTTGGGGGCACTAGCGGATACGCAGTATTTT.

In its sample, this clone was seen a few times. This sequence joins TRBV11-2 and TRBJ1-4; D is perhaps TRBD1 (6 bases). The germline gives CDR1 SGHAT, CDR2 FQNNGV. This CDR3 is built from 14 residues. Trimming removed 2 bases from V and 7 bases from J, with 11 bases in between. For the CDR3, the DNA is TGTGCCAGCAGCTTACAGGGGAGGGGTGAAAAACTGTTTTTT. Amino acid sequence: CASSLQGRGEKLFF. Together with reference TRBV11-2 and TRBJ1-4, the CDR3 gives the full variable domain: EAGVAQSPRYKIIEKRQSVAFWCNPISGHATLYWYQQILGQGPKLLIQFQNNGVVDDSQLPKDRFSAERLKGVDSTLKIQPAKLEDSAVYLCASSLQGRGEKLFFGSGTQLSVL.

DNA for the CDR3: TGTGCCAGCAGCTCCGAGTTTTATGGCTACACCTTC. Translating gives CASSSEFYGYTF. The gene calls are TRBV9 and TRBJ1-2, with D uncertain. Between the trimmed V and J ends, which lost 4 bases and 5 bases, there was a span of 9 bases. Per the germline V gene, CDR1 is SGDLS and CDR2 is YYNGEE. The CDR3 contains 12 residues.

The chain is built from TRBV9 and TRBJ2-3; no clear D. CDR3 length equals 14 residues. From germline, CDR1 is SGDLS and CDR2 YYNGEE. The V gene lost 0 bases and the J gene lost 8 bases, with 13 bases spanning the gap. CDR3 DNA: TGTGCCAGCAGCGTAGCTCAGCAGGTCGGTACGCAGTATTTT. Translation: CASSVAQQVGTQYF. Full variable domain (missing parts from reference TRBV9 and TRBJ2-3): DSGVTQTPKHLITATGQRVTLRCSPRSGDLSVYWYQQSLDQGLQFLIQYYNGEERAKGNILERFSAQQFPDLHSELNLSSLELGDSALYFCASSVAQQVGTQYFGPGTRLTVL.

The gene calls are TRBV5-1 and TRBJ2-3; 9 bases fit TRBD1. The germline gives CDR1 SGHRS, CDR2 YFSETQ. The CDR3 covers 14 residues. The J segment lost 3 bases and the V segment lost 7 bases, leaving 6 bases of the junction unmatched. The CDR3 reads CASHDRGSTDTQYF. The CDR3 region has the DNA TGCGCCAGCCACGACAGGGGGTCAACAGATACGCAGTATTTT. Full variable domain (rest looked up from reference TRBV5-1 and TRBJ2-3): KAGVTQTPRYLIKTRGQQVTLSCSPISGHRSVSWYQQTPGQGLQFLFEYFSETQRNKGNFPGRFSGRQFSNSRSEMNVSTLELGDSALYLCASHDRGSTDTQYFGPGTRLTVL.

The chain has TRBV4-2 and TRBJ1-1, with D possibly TRBD1 on 5 matching bases. CDR3 size: 14 residues. The V and J ends lost 1 base and 6 bases respectively, with 12 bases between them. The V gene's germline CDR1 is LGHNA and CDR2 YNFKEQ. CDR3 sequence (DNA): TGTGCCAGCAGCCAAGGGAGGGGACTTCCTGAAGCTTTCTTT. Its translation is CASSQGRGLPEAFF.